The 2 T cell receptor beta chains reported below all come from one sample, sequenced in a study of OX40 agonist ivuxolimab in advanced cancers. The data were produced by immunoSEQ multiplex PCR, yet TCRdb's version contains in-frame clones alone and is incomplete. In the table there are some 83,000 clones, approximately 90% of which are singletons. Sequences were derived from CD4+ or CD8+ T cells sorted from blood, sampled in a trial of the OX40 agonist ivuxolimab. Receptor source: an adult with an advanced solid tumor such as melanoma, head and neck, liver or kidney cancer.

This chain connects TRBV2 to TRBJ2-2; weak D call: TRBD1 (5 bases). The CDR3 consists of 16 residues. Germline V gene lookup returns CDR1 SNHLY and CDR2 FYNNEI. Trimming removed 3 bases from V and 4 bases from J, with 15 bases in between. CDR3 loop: CASSEERPDSTGELFF. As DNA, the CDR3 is TGTGCCAGCAGTGAGGAGCGCCCAGACAGCACCGGGGAGCTGTTTTTT.

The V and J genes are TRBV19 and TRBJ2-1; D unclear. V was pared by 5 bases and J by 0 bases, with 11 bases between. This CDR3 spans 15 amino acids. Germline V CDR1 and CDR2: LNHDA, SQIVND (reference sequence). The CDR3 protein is CASSLGSTSYNEQFF. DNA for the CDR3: TGTGCCAGTAGTTTAGGGTCTACCTCCTACAATGAGCAGTTCTTC.